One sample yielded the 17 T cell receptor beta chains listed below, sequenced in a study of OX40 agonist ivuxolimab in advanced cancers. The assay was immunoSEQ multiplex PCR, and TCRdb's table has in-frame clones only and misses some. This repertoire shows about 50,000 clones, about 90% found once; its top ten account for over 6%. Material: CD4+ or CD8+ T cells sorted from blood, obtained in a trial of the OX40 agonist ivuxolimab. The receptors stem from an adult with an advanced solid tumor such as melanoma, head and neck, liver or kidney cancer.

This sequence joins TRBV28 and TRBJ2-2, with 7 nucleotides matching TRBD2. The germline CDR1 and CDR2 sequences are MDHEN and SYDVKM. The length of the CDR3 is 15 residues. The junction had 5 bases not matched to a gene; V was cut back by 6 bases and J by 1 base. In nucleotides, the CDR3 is TGTGCCAGCAGACCCCGGGAGGTGAACACCGGGGAGCTGTTTTTT. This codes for CASRPREVNTGELFF.

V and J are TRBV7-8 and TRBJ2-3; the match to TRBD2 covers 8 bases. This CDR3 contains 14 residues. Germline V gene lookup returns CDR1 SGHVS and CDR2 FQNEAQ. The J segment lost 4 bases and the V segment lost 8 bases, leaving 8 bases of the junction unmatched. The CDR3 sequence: CASVVGLGPDTQYF. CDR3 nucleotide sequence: TGTGCCAGCGTGGTGGGACTAGGCCCAGATACGCAGTATTTT.

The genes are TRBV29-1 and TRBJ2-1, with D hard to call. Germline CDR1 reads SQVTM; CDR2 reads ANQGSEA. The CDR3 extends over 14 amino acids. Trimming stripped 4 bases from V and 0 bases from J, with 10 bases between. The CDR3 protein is CSVVLASSYNEQFF. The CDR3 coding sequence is TGCAGCGTTGTCCTGGCTAGCTCCTACAATGAGCAGTTCTTC.

For the CDR3, the DNA is TGTGCCAGTAGTAGGCGAGGGAGCTCCTACAATGAGCAGTTCTTC. Amino acids: CASSRRGSSYNEQFF. This rearrangement joins TRBV19 to TRBJ2-1, with a possible D match to TRBD2 (5 bases). The CDR3 is 15 residues long. The V gene's germline CDR1 is LNHDA and CDR2 SQIVND (reference sequence). V was trimmed by 4 bases and J by 0 bases, leaving 10 bases between them.

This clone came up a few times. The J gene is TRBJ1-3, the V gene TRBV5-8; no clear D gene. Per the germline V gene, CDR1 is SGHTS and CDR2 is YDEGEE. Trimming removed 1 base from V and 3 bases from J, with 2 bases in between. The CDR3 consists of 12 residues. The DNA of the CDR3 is TGTGCCAGCAGCTTGAGTGGAAACACCATATATTTT. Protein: CASSLSGNTIYF.

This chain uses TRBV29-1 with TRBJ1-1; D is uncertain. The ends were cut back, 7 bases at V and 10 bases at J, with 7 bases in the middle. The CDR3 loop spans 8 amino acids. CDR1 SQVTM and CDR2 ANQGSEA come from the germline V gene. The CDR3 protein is CSADGAFF. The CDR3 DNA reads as TGCAGCGCCGATGGAGCTTTCTTT.

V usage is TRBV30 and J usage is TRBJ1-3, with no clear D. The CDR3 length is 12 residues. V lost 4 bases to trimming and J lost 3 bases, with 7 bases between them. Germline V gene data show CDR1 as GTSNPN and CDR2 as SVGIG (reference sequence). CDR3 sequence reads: CAWTVGGNTIYF. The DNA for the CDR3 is TGTGCCTGGACAGTCGGTGGAAACACCATATATTTT.

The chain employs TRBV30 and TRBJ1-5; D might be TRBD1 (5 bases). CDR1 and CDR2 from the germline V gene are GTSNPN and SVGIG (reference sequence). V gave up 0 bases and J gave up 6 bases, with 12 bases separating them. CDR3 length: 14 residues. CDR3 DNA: TGTGCCTGGAGTGTACAGGCCCCAACTCAGCCCCAGCATTTT. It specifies CAWSVQAPTQPQHF.

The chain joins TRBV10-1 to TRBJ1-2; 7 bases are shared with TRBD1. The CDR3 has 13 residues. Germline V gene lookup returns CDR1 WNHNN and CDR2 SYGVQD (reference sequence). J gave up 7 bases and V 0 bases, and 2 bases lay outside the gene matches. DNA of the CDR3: TGCGCCAGCAGTGAGTCGAACAGGGGTGGCTACACCTTC. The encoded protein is CASSESNRGGYTF.

This CDR3 reads CASREADTTQYF. The CDR3 DNA sequence: TGTGCCAGCAGAGAGGCGGATACGACCCAGTACTTC. The genes are TRBV2 and TRBJ2-5; no reliable D call. From germline, CDR1 is SNHLY and CDR2 FYNNEI. With 6 bases removed from V and 7 bases from J, the gap between germline ends came to 12 bases. CDR3 length: 12 amino acids.

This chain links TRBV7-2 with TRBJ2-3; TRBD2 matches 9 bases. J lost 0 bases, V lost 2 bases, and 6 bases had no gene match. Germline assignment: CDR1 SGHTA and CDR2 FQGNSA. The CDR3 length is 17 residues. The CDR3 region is CASSLFHLAGSTDTQYF. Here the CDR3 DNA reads TGTGCCAGCAGCTTATTCCACCTAGCGGGAAGCACAGATACGCAGTATTTT. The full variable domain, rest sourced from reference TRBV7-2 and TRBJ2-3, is GAGVSQSPSNKVTEKGKDVELRCDPISGHTALYWYRQSLGQGLEFLIYFQGNSAPDKSGLPSDRFSAERTGGSVSTLTIQRTQQEDSAVYLCASSLFHLAGSTDTQYFGPGTRLTVL.

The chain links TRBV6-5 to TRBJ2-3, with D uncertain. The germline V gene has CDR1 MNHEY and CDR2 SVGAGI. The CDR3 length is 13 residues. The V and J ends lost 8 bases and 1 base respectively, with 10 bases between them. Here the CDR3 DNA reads TGTGCCAGCCGGCGTGCAGGCACAGATACGCAGTATTTT. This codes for CASRRAGTDTQYF.

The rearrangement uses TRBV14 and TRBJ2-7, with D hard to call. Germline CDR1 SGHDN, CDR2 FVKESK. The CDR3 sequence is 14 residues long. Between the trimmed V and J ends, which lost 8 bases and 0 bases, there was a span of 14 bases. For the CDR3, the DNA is TGTGCCAGCGCCTTCTCCGGGCTCTCCTACGAGCAGTACTTC. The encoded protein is CASAFSGLSYEQYF.

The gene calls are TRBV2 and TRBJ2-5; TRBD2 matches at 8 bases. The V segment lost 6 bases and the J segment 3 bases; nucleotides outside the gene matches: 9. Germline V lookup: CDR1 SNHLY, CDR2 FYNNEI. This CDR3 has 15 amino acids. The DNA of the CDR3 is TGTGCCAGCAGAGCTAGCGGGCTATCCAAAGAGACCCAGTACTTC. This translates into CASRASGLSKETQYF.

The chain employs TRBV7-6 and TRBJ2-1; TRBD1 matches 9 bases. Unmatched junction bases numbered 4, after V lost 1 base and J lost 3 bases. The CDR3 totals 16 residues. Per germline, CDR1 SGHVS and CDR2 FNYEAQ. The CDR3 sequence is CASSLVRTGDYNEQFF. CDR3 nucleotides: TGTGCCAGCAGCTTAGTCAGGACAGGGGACTACAATGAGCAGTTCTTC.

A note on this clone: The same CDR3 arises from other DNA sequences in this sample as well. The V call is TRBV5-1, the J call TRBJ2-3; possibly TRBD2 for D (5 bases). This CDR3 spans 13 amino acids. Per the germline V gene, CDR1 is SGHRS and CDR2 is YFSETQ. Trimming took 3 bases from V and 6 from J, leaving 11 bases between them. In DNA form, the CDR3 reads TGCGCCAGCAGCTCGAGGGCAGGCGATACGCAGTATTTT. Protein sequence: CASSSRAGDTQYF.

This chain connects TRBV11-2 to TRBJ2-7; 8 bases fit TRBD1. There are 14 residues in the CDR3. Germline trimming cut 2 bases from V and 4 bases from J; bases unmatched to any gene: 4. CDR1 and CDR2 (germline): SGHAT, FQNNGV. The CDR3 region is CASSLRDRGYEQYF. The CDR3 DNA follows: TGTGCCAGCAGCTTACGTGACAGGGGTTACGAGCAGTACTTC.